One sample yielded the 20 T cell receptor beta chains listed below, sequenced in a study of liver allograft versus peripheral blood T cells. Study details: Transplanted-liver and recipient peripheral blood T cell receptor repertoires were compared.

TCRdb reprocessed the reads via MiXCR and lists one record per CDR3 protein. The sample has 3,500 to 4,000 distinct CDR3 sequences, around 21% seen once. The receptors were sampled from a human patient who had a liver transplant. The graft donor may have given rise to some T cells.

By proportion, this clonotype is medium-sized. This chain's CDR3 is CASSLAGQLILQQFF. The CDR3 DNA is TGTGCCAGCAGCTTAGCGGGACAGTTGATTCTCCAGCAGTTCTTC. The chain links TRBV7-2 to TRBJ2-1; 7 nucleotides agree with TRBD1. The ends lost 0 bases at V and 11 bases at J; junction bases unmatched: 10. Germline values: CDR1 SGHTA, CDR2 FQGNSA. The CDR3 runs 15 residues.

This clonotype is labeled as medium-sized (0.01 to 0.1%). V and J are TRBV20-1 and TRBJ1-5, with 7 bases fitting TRBD1. The CDR3 runs 15 residues. CDR1 is DFQATT and CDR2 is SNEGSKA in the germline V gene (reference sequence). The ends lost 1 base at V and 2 bases at J; junction bases unmatched: 5. DNA for the CDR3: TGCAGTGCTAGAGTCATAGACAGGGGCAATCAGCCCCAGCATTTT. Its translation: CSARVIDRGNQPQHF.

This clonotype is deemed medium-sized (0.01 to 0.1%). V usage is TRBV15 and J usage is TRBJ2-7; 8 bases agree with TRBD1. Per germline, CDR1 LNHNV and CDR2 YYDKDF (reference sequence). The CDR3 extends over 17 amino acids. V lost 3 bases, J lost 2 bases, and 12 bases stayed unmatched. CDR3 region: CATSREIPGQVPYEQYF. For the CDR3, the DNA is TGTGCCACCAGCAGGGAGATTCCGGGACAGGTACCCTACGAGCAGTACTTC. Looking up the rest from reference TRBV15 and TRBJ2-7 gives the full variable domain: DAMVIQNPRYQVTQFGKPVTLSCSQTLNHNVMYWYQQKSSQAPKLLFHYYDKDFNNEADTPDNFQSRRPNTSFCFLDIRSPGLGDTAMYLCATSREIPGQVPYEQYFGPGTRLTVT.

Notes on this clonotype: This clone may be a read error of a much larger clone one base away. The chain combines TRBV5-4 with TRBJ2-7; D might be TRBD2 (6 bases). CDR1 is SGHNT, CDR2 YYREEE, per germline (reference sequence). The length of the CDR3 is 13 residues. Here the CDR3 reads CTSSLEGAYEQYF. In DNA form, the CDR3 reads TGTACCAGCAGCTTGGAGGGTGCCTACGAGCAGTACTTC.

This clonotype is deemed medium-sized. The chain is built from TRBV6-2 or TRBV6-3 and TRBJ2-7; D gene unclear. Looked up from germline, CDR1 is MNHEY and CDR2 is SVGEGT. Between the trimmed V and J ends, which lost 6 bases and 2 bases, there was a span of 11 bases. This CDR3 is 13 amino acids long. Here the CDR3 DNA reads TGTGCCAGCAGAGAAAATGGAGCCTACGAGCAGTACTTC. This encodes CASRENGAYEQYF.

By share, this clonotype counts as large. The CDR3 loop reads CSASTGLSSYNSPLHF. CDR3 nucleotide sequence: TGCAGTGCCAGTACAGGGCTAAGCTCCTATAATTCACCCCTCCACTTT. V usage is TRBV20-1 and J usage is TRBJ1-6; the D gene is possibly TRBD1 (6 bases). V lost 6 bases and J 0 bases, leaving 15 bases between the germline ends. The CDR3 spans 16 residues. Germline-derived CDR1 and CDR2 are DFQATT and SNEGSKA (reference sequence).

This clonotype is medium-sized in the sample. This chain joins TRBV6-1 and TRBJ1-2; D is undetermined. The germline V and J ends were trimmed by 5 bases and 4 bases, with 14 bases remaining between them. The CDR3 has 14 amino acids. CDR1 and CDR2 from the germline V gene are MNHNS and SASEGT. CDR3 sequence: CASSNPGRLYGYTF. CDR3 bases: TGTGCCAGCAGTAATCCTGGCAGGCTCTATGGCTACACCTTC.

Within the sample, this clonotype is medium-sized. J is TRBJ1-4 and V is TRBV7-2; 9 nucleotides match TRBD1. The ends lost 5 bases at V and 7 bases at J; junction bases unmatched: 8. The CDR3 has 15 residues. Germline values: CDR1 SGHTA, CDR2 FQGNSA. The CDR3 sequence is CASSPRTGEIEKLFF. CDR3 DNA: TGTGCCAGCAGCCCCCGGACAGGGGAGATTGAAAAACTGTTTTTT.

A word on this clonotype: An end of the junction does not agree with germline; a read error may underlie this. This sequence joins TRBV11-2 and TRBJ2-1, with D hard to call. The CDR3 sequence is 13 residues long. Germline CDR1 and CDR2: SGHAT and FQNNGV. As DNA, the CDR3 is TGTTCCAGCAGCTTAGATCCTGTGTTGGAGCAGTTCTTC. It specifies CSSSLDPVLEQFF.

The V and J genes are TRBV6-6 and TRBJ2-5; D not certain. Trimming shortened V by 3 bases and J by 6 bases, and 5 bases separated the two germline ends. CDR1 MNHNY and CDR2 SVGAGI come from the germline V gene (reference sequence). The CDR3 runs 11 residues. This CDR3 is CASSYSQTQYF. For the CDR3, the DNA is TGTGCCAGCAGTTATTCCCAGACCCAGTACTTC.

Relative to its sample, this clonotype is medium-sized. The V and J genes are TRBV20-1 and TRBJ2-7, with D possibly matching TRBD2 (5 bases). The CDR3 spans 11 residues. Germline V gives CDR1 DFQATT, CDR2 SNEGSKA (reference sequence). CDR3 DNA: TGCAGCGGGATGACGCAAGGGCCGCAGTACTTC. Residues: CSGMTQGPQYF.

The chain joins TRBV5-4 to TRBJ2-7; D is ambiguous. The CDR3 runs 11 residues. Trimming took off 4 bases at V and 4 bases at J, with 6 bases between the two ends. Germline CDR1 and CDR2: SGHNT and YYREEE (reference sequence). The CDR3 loop is CASSARYEQYF. The CDR3 DNA reads as TGTGCCAGCAGCGCCCGGTACGAGCAGTACTTC.

As regards this clonotype: This clone may be a read error of a much larger clone one base away. The V call is TRBV10-2, the J call TRBJ2-7; D possibly corresponds to TRBD2 (6 bases). The CDR3 sequence is 14 residues long. Germline V gene sequence: CDR1 WSHSY, CDR2 SAAADI. Trimming removed 7 bases at V and 7 bases at J, with 20 bases between. CDR3 amino acids: CASKFGSTYNEQYF. CDR3 in DNA: TGCGCCAGCAAATTCGGGAGTACCTACAATGAGCAGTACTTC.

By share, this clonotype counts as medium-sized (0.01 to 0.1%). V and J are TRBV6-6 and TRBJ2-1; either TRBD1 or TRBD2 may supply D (5 bases each). The germline CDR1 and CDR2 sequences are MNHNY and SVGAGI (reference sequence). The CDR3 consists of 14 residues. Deletions cut 6 bases from V and 6 bases from J, with 15 bases between. The CDR3 sequence is CASREWGSGNEQFF. CDR3 in DNA: TGTGCCAGCAGAGAATGGGGGAGCGGCAATGAGCAGTTCTTC.

This clonotype has ten or more counts. The chain carries TRBV27 and TRBJ2-1, with D perhaps matching TRBD2 (6 bases). Germline lookup yields CDR1 MNHEY and CDR2 SMNVEV (reference sequence). The germline V and J ends were trimmed by 1 base and 5 bases, with 18 bases remaining between them. CDR3 length: 17 amino acids. CDR3 in DNA: TGTGCCAGCAGTTTATATTTCCTGGGGGGTTTGGACAATGAGCAGTTCTTC. Its protein is CASSLYFLGGLDNEQFF.

With regard to this clonotype: A read error may be the cause here, since a much bigger clone is one base away. The chain combines TRBV27 with TRBJ2-7; D is possibly TRBD1 (5 bases). The CDR3 loop spans 14 amino acids. Germline CDR1 is MNHEY and CDR2 is SMNVEV (reference sequence). Trimming took off 2 bases at V and 3 bases at J, with 11 bases between the two ends. CDR3: CASSLKGDVYEQYF. The CDR3 region has the DNA TGTGCCAGCAGTTTAAAAGGGGATGTCTACGAGCAGTACTTC.

The sample holds a few counts of this clonotype. This chain uses TRBV28 with TRBJ2-5, with TRBD1 matching 8 bases. CDR1 is MDHEN and CDR2 is SYDVKM in the germline V gene. V gave up 5 bases and J gave up 5 bases; unmatched junction bases: 10. The CDR3 totals 15 residues. The CDR3 loop is CASSRPGQVYETQYF. The CDR3 DNA reads as TGTGCCAGCAGTCGTCCGGGACAGGTTTACGAGACCCAGTACTTC.

This clonotype is deemed large. CDR3 in DNA: TGTGCCAGCAGCTTCCGGACAGCGCCCAATCAGCCCCAGCATTTT. This encodes CASSFRTAPNQPQHF. The chain links TRBV14 to TRBJ1-5, with D possibly being TRBD1 (6 bases). There are 15 residues in the CDR3. V shed 5 bases and J shed 3 bases, with 14 bases lying between them. Looked up from germline, CDR1 is SGHDN and CDR2 is FVKESK.

In this sample, this clonotype is medium-sized (0.01 to 0.1%). The chain combines TRBV29-1 with TRBJ2-7; the D gene is possibly TRBD2 (6 bases). Trimming removed 4 bases at V and 7 bases at J, with 23 bases between. Looked up from germline, CDR1 is SQVTM and CDR2 is ANQGSEA. The length of the CDR3 is 15 residues. This CDR3 reads CSVAGLAEGGEEQYF. In DNA, the CDR3 is TGCAGCGTTGCCGGGTTGGCGGAGGGCGGGGAGGAGCAGTACTTC.

This clonotype ranks as medium-sized. This sequence joins TRBV11-1 and TRBJ2-1, with 8 bases that match TRBD2. This CDR3 spans 16 amino acids. Germline V gives CDR1 SGHAT, CDR2 FQDESV (reference sequence). J lost 4 bases, V lost 5 bases, and 10 bases had no gene match. The CDR3, as DNA: TGTGCCAGCAGCCCTCTGGCGGGGGGACCTTACAATGAGCAGTTCTTC. This gives the protein CASSPLAGGPYNEQFF.